This T cell receptor (beta chain) appears in the sequencing data of a study of OX40 agonist ivuxolimab in advanced cancers. Germline loops: CDR1 MNHEY, CDR2 SVGAGI. V lost 6 bases and J lost 2, with 15 bases in between. The CDR3 totals 15 residues. Libraries were prepared by immunoSEQ multiplex PCR; TCRdb keeps only in-frame clonotypes and omits some of them. Of tens of thousands of clones in the sample, about 87% were seen once. Concerning this clone: As yet, its antigen is unknown.

Samples of blood were obtained at baseline, on cycle 4 day 1, and on cycle 7 day 1. Study results and limitations: On average, a greater number of expanded clones characterised CD8+ T cells relative to CD4+. Clonal expansion among partial responders at 0.1-3.0 mg/kg ranked near the lowest.

This clonotype originated in an adult with an advanced solid tumor such as melanoma, head and neck, liver or kidney cancer. This sample comprised CD4+ or CD8+ T cells sorted from blood, obtained in a trial of the OX40 agonist ivuxolimab. V and J are TRBV6-5 and TRBJ2-3; a possible D gene is TRBD2 (6 bases). The CDR3 loop is CASSSGLSLTDTQYF. CDR3 sequence (DNA): TGTGCCAGCAGCTCGGGACTGAGTCTCACAGATACGCAGTATTTT.